This T cell receptor beta chain is drawn from a study of CD8+ T cells in alopecia areata. RNA extraction was followed by reverse transcription into cDNA, which acted as the sequencing template. Assay: immunoSEQ multiplex PCR; the TCRdb copy retains only in-frame clones and omits some. Of 100,000 to 150,000 clones in the sample, approximately 57% were seen once. Treatment described: oral pan-JAK inhibitor, 5-10 mg twice daily. The CDR3 covers 14 residues. Germline CDR1 and CDR2: SGHRS and YFSETQ. V was trimmed by 0 bases and J by 5 bases, leaving 10 bases between them. The receptor's source is a human donor with alopecia areata. J is TRBJ2-3 and V is TRBV5-1, with D unresolved. This sample comprised CD4+ T cells sorted from blood, obtained at week 4, from a patient treated with tofacitinib. CDR3 in amino acids: CASSLASSQDTQYF. CDR3 bases: TGCGCCAGCAGCTTGGCCTCCTCTCAAGATACGCAGTATTTT.